This T cell receptor (beta chain) was documented in a study of blood T cells in healthy people across ages. Points on this clonotype: Its antigen is not identified.

Per the germline V gene, CDR1 is PRHDT and CDR2 is FYEKMQ (reference sequence). The CDR3 covers 15 residues. Peripheral blood samples of 7.5 to 10 milliliters were drawn from each donor. The use of a sample-barcoded 5' primer and a J-beta primer mix characterized a second PCR of about 7 to 12 cycles. TCRdb used MiXCR to reprocess the 5' RACE reads, holding one entry per CDR3 protein. Of roughly 1.4 million distinct CDR3 sequences listed, approximately 63% are singletons. Study-wide results and caveats: Across samples, TCR beta diversity tracked strongly with naive T cell percentage.

The chain combines TRBV13 with TRBJ2-4; maybe TRBD1 (5 bases). The DNA end is a closer match to TRBJ2-7, so the J assignment may be wrong. The specimen was blood. This receptor was taken from a man aged 18 to 29 in good health. The CDR3 region has the DNA TGTGCCAGCAGCTTACTTACCCTAGGGGTGTACGAGCAGTACTTC. It codes for CASSLLTLGVYEQYF.